The text below deals with one TCR beta chain. The antigen remains unidentified. People who had autoimmune disease history or systemic immunosuppression were excluded. Profiling relied on immunoSEQ multiplex PCR, and the TCRdb table lists in-frame clones only, not all of them. The sample lists tens of thousands of clones, roughly 91% occurring once. The germline gives CDR1 MDHEN, CDR2 SYDVKM. Deletions cut 7 bases from V and 0 bases from J, with 15 bases between. The CDR3 length is 15 residues. This sample is drawn from a study of OX40 agonist ivuxolimab in advanced cancers. General study points: Among the lowest levels of clonal expansion were found in partial responders at 0.1-3.0 mg/kg. Clones of CD4+ and CD8+ blood T cells grew by week 6 at doses of 0.1 to 3.0 mg/kg.

V gene TRBV28 combines with J gene TRBJ1-1; tentatively, D is TRBD1 (5 bases). The sequence came from an adult with an advanced solid tumor such as melanoma, head and neck, liver or kidney cancer. The sequenced sample was CD4+ or CD8+ T cells sorted from blood, obtained in a trial of the OX40 agonist ivuxolimab. CDR3 nucleotides: TGTGCCAGCATTTCCCAGGGAATAATGAACACTGAAGCTTTCTTT. This sequence encodes CASISQGIMNTEAFF.